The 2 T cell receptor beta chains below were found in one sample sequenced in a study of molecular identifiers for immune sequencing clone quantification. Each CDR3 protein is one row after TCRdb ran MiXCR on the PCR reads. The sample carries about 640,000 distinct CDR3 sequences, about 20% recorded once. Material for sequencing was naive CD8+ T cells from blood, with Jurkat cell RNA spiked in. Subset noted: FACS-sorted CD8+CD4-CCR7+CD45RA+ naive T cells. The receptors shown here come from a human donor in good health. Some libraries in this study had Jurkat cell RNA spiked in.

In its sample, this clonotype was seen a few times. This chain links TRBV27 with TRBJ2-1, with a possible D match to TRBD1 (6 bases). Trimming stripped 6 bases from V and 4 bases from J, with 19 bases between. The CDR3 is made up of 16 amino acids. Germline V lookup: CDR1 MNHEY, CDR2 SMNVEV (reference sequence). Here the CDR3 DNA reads TGTGCCAGCAGCTACATTGACAGGTTTCAGTACAATGAGCAGTTCTTC. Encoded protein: CASSYIDRFQYNEQFF.

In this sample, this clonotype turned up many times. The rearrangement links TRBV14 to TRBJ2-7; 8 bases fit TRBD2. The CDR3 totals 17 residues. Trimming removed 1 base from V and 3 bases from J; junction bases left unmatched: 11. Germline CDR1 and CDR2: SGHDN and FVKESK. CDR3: CASSQGIGTSGLYEQYF. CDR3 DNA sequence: TGTGCCAGCAGCCAAGGTATCGGTACTAGCGGCCTCTACGAGCAGTACTTC.